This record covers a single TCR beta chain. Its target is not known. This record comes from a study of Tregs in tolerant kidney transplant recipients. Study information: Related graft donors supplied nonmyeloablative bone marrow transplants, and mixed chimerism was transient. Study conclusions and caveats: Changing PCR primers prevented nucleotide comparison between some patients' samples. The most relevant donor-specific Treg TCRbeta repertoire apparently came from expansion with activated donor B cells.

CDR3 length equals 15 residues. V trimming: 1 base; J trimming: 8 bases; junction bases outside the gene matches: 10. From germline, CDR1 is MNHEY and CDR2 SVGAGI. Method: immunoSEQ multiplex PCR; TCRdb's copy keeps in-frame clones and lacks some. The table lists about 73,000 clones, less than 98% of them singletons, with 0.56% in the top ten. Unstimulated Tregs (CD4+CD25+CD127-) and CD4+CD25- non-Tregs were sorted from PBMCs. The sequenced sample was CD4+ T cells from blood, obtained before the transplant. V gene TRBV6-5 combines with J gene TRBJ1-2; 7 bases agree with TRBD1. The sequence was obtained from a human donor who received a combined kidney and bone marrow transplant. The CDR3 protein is CASSYFGRGPKGYTF. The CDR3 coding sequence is TGTGCCAGCAGTTACTTCGGTAGGGGGCCAAAGGGCTACACCTTC.